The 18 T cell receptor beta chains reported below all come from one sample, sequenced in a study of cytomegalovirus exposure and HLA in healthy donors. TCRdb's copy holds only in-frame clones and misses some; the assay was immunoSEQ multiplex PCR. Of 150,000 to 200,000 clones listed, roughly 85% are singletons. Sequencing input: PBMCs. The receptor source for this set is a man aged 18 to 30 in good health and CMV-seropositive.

CDR3 bases: TGTGCCAGCAGCTCTGGAAAACAGGGGGCCAATCAGCCCCAGCATTTT. Residues: CASSSGKQGANQPQHF. The chain employs TRBV7-2 and TRBJ1-5; TRBD1 agrees at 9 bases. The CDR3 has 16 residues. The V and J ends lost 4 bases and 3 bases, in that order; junction bases with no gene match: 7. Germline V gene sequence: CDR1 SGHTA, CDR2 FQGNSA.

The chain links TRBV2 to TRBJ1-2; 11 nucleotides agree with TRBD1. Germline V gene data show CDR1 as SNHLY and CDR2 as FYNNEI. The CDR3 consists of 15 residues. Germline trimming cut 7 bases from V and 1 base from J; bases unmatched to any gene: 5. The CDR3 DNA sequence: TGTGCCAGCACCAAAGGGACAGGGGGTAACTATGGCTACACCTTC. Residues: CASTKGTGGNYGYTF.

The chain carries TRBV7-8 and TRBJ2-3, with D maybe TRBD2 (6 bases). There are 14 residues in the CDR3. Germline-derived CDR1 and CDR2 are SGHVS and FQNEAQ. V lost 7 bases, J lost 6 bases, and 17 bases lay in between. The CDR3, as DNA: TGTGCCAGCACCTCCGGGACTCCGGAGGATACGCAGTATTTT. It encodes CASTSGTPEDTQYF.

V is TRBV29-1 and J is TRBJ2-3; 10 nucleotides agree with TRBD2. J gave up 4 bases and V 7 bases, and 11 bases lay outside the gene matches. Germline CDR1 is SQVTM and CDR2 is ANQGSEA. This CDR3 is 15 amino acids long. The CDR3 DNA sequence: TGCAGCGGATCCGAGGGGAGCGGGAGGGCAGATACGCAGTATTTT. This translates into CSGSEGSGRADTQYF.

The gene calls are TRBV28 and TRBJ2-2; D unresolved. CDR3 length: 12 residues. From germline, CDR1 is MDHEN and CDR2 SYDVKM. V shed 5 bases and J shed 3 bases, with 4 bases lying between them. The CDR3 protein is CASSPYTGELFF. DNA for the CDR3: TGTGCCAGCAGTCCCTACACCGGGGAGCTGTTTTTT.

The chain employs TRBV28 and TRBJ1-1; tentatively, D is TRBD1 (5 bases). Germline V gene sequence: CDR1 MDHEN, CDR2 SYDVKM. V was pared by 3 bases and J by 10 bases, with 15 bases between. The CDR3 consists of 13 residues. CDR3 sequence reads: CASSLTAWGVAFF. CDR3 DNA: TGTGCCAGCAGTTTGACCGCGTGGGGGGTAGCTTTCTTT.

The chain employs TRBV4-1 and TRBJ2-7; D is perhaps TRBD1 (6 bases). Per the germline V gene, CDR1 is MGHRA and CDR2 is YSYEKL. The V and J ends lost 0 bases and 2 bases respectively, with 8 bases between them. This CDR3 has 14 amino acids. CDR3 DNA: TGCGCCAGCAGCCAAGATTGGACAGCCTACGAGCAGTACTTC. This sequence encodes CASSQDWTAYEQYF.

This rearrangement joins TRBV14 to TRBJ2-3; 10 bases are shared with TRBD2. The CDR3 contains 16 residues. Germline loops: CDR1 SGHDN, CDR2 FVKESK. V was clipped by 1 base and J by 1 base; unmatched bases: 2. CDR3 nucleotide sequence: TGTGCCAGCAGCCAAGTGCTAGCGGGGGGCACAGATACGCAGTATTTT. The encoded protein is CASSQVLAGGTDTQYF.

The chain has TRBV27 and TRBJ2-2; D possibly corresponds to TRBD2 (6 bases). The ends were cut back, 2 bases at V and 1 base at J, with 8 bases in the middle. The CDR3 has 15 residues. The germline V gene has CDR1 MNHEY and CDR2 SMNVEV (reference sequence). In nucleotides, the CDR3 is TGTGCCAGCAGTTTAATAGCGGAGAACACCGGGGAGCTGTTTTTT. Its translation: CASSLIAENTGELFF.

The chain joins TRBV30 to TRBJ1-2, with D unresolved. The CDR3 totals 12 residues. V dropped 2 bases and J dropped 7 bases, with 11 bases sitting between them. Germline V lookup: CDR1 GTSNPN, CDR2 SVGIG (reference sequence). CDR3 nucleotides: TGTGCCTGGAGTATGACACGTAGTGGCTACACCTTC. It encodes CAWSMTRSGYTF.

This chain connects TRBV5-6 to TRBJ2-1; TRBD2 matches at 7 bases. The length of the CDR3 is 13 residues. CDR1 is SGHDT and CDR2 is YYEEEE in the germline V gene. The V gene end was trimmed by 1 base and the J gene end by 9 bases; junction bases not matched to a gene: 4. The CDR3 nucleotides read TGTGCCAGCAGCTTGAGCGGGATTCTTGAGCAGTTCTTC. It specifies CASSLSGILEQFF.

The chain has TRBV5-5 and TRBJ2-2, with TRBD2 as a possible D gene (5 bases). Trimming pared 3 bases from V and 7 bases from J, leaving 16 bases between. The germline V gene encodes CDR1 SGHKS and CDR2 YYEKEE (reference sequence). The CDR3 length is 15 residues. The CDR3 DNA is TGTGCCAGCAGCTCTCTCAGCATCGGGAACGGGGAGCTGTTTTTT. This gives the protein CASSSLSIGNGELFF.

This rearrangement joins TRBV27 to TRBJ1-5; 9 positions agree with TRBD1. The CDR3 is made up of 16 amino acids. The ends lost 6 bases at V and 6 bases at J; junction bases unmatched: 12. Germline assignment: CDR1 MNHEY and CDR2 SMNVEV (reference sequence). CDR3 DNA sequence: TGTGCCAGCAGCTCCTCACAGGGGGCCCTTTTTCAGCCCCAGCATTTT. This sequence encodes CASSSSQGALFQPQHF.

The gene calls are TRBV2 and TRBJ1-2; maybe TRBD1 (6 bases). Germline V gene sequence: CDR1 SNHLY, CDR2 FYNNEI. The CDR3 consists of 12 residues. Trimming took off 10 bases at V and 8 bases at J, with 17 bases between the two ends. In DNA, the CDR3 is TGTGCCATCCAGAAGAACAGGGACGGCTACACCTTC. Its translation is CAIQKNRDGYTF.

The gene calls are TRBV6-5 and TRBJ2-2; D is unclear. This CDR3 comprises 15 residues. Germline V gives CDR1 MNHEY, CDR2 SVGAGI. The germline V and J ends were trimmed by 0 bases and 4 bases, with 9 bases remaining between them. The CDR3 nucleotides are TGTGCCAGCAGTTACTCCAACCCGGGCACCGGGGAGCTGTTTTTT. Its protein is CASSYSNPGTGELFF.

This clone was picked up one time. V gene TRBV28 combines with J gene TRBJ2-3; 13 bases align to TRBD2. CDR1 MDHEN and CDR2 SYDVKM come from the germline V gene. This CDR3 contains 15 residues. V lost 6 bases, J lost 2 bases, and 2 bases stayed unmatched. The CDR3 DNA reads TGTGCCAGCAGGGGACTAGCGGGGCTCACAGATACGCAGTATTTT. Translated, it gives CASRGLAGLTDTQYF. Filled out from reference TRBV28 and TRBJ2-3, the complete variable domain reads DVKVTQSSRYLVKRTGEKVFLECVQDMDHENMFWYRQDPGLGLRLIYFSYDVKMKEKGDIPEGYSVSREKKERFSLILESASTNQTSMYLCASRGLAGLTDTQYFGPGTRLTVL.

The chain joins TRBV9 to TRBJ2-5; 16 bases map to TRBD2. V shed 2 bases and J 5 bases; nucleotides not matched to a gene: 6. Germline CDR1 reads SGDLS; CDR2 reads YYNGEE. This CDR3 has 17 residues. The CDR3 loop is CASSVGLAGGPRETQYF. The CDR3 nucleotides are TGTGCCAGCAGCGTGGGACTAGCGGGGGGGCCCCGGGAGACCCAGTACTTC. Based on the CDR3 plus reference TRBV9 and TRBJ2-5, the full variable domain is DSGVTQTPKHLITATGQRVTLRCSPRSGDLSVYWYQQSLDQGLQFLIQYYNGEERAKGNILERFSAQQFPDLHSELNLSSLELGDSALYFCASSVGLAGGPRETQYFGPGTRLLVL.

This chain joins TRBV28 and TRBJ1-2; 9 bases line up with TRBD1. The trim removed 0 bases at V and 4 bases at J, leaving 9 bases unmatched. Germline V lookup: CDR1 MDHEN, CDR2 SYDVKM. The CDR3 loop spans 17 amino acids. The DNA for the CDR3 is TGTGCCAGCAGTTTATGGAGGGGACAGGGCGAGGTCTATGGCTACACCTTC. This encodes CASSLWRGQGEVYGYTF.